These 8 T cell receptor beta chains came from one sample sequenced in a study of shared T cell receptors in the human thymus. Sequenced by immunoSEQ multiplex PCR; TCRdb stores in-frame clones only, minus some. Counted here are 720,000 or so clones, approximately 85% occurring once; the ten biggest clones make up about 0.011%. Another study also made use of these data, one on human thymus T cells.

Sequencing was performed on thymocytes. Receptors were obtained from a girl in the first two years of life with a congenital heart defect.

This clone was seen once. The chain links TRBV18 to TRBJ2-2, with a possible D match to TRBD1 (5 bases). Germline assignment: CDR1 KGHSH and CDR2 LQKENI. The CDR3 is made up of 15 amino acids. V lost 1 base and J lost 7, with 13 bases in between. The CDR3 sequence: CASSPRGQTIGELFF. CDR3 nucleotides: TGTGCCAGCTCACCACGTGGACAAACCATCGGGGAGCTGTTTTTT.

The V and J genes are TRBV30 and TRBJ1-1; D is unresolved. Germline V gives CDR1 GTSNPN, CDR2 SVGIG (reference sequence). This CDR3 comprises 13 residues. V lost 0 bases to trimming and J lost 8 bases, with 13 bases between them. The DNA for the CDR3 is TGTGCCTGGAGTGTATGGTTCGCGGCCGAAGCTTTCTTT. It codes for CAWSVWFAAEAFF.

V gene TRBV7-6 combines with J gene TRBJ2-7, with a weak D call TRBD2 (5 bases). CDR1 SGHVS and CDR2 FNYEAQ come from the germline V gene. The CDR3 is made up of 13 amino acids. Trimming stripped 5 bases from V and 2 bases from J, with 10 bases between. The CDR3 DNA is TGTGCCAGCAGCCCTAGCAACCCCTACGAGCAGTACTTC. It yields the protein CASSPSNPYEQYF.

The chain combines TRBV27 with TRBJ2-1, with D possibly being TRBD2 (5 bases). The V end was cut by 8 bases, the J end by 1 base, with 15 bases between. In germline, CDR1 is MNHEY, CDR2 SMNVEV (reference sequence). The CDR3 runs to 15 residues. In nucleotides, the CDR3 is TGTGCCAGCGGGGTCGGGGTAGGTTCCTACAATGAGCAGTTCTTC. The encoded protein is CASGVGVGSYNEQFF.

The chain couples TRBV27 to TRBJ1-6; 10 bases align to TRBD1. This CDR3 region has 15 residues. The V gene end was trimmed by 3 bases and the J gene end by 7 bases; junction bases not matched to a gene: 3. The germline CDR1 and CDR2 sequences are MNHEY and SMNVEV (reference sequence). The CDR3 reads CASSFVGQGNSPLHF. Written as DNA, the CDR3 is TGTGCCAGCAGTTTTGTGGGACAGGGGAATTCACCCCTCCACTTT.

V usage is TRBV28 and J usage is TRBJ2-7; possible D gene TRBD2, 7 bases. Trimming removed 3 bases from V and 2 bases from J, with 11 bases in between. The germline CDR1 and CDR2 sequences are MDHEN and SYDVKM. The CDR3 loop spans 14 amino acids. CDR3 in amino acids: CASSFRGATYEQYF. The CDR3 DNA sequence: TGTGCCAGCAGTTTTCGGGGGGCCACCTACGAGCAGTACTTC.

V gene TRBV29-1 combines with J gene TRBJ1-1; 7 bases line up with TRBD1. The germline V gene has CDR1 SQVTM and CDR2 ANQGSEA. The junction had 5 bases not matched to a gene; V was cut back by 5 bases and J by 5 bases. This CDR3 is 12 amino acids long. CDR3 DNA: TGCAGCGTTAAGACAGGGTTGACTGAAGCTTTCTTT. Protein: CSVKTGLTEAFF. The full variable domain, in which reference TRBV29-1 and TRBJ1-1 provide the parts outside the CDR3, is SAVISQKPSRDICQRGTSLTIQCQVDSQVTMMFWYRQQPGQSLTLIATANQGSEATYESGFVIDKFPISRPNLTFSTLTVSNMSPEDSSIYLCSVKTGLTEAFFGQGTRLTVV.

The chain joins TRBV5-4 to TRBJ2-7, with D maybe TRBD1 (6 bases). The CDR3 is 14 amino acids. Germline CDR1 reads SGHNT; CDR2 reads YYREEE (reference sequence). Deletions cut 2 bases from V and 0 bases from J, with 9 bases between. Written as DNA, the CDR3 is TGTGCCAGCAGCTTCGCAGGGGACTCCTACGAGCAGTACTTC. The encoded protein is CASSFAGDSYEQYF. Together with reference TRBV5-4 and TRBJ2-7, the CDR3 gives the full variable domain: ETGVTQSPTHLIKTRGQQVTLRCSSQSGHNTVSWYQQALGQGPQFIFQYYREEENGRGNFPPRFSGLQFPNYSSELNVNALELDDSALYLCASSFAGDSYEQYFGPGTRLTVT.